The 18 T cell receptor beta chains below all came from one sample that was sequenced in a study of blood T cell repertoires in COVID-19. TCRdb keeps only in-frame clones here, not all; method: immunoSEQ multiplex PCR. The table records more than 100,000 clones, around four fifths of them present only once. The sequenced material came from peripheral blood. Receptors originate from a human donor in a cohort sampled during active COVID-19.

The chain uses TRBV6-1 and TRBJ2-7; D possibly corresponds to TRBD2 (6 bases). The CDR3 has 13 residues. CDR1 MNHNS and CDR2 SASEGT come from the germline V gene. The V end lost 3 bases, the J end lost 5 bases, and 11 bases lay between the germline ends. CDR3 sequence: CASSDTAGHEQYF. The CDR3 DNA sequence: TGTGCCAGCAGTGACACGGCGGGACACGAGCAGTACTTC.

The chain recombines TRBV3-1 (or the pseudogene TRBV3-2) with TRBJ1-5; TRBD1 is a possible D gene (5 bases). V lost 6 bases and J lost 5, with 14 bases in between. Germline CDR1 LGHDT, CDR2 YNNKEL (reference sequence). The CDR3 has 14 residues. The CDR3 protein is CASSGGWGDQPQHF. In DNA form, the CDR3 reads TGTGCCAGCAGTGGGGGGTGGGGCGATCAGCCCCAGCATTTT.

The chain carries TRBV7-2 and TRBJ2-2; D may be TRBD1 (5 bases). The V gene's germline CDR1 is SGHTA and CDR2 FQGNSA. V was pared by 0 bases and J by 1 base, with 9 bases between. This CDR3 region has 16 residues. The CDR3 DNA is TGTGCCAGCAGCTTAGCCCGGACACTGAACACCGGGGAGCTGTTTTTT. The encoded protein is CASSLARTLNTGELFF.

The J gene is TRBJ2-7, the V gene TRBV18, with 7 bases that match TRBD2. This CDR3 has 15 residues. Trimming removed 5 bases from V and 6 bases from J; junction bases left unmatched: 13. Germline V gives CDR1 KGHSH, CDR2 LQKENI. In DNA, the CDR3 is TGTGCCAGCTCATTCCCAGGGAGGGGTACGAGCGAGCAGTACTTC. Its translation is CASSFPGRGTSEQYF.

The chain employs TRBV14 and TRBJ2-2, with D uncertain. The V gene lost 4 bases and the J gene lost 6 bases, with 12 bases spanning the gap. The CDR3 contains 14 residues. Germline CDR1 reads SGHDN; CDR2 reads FVKESK. As DNA, the CDR3 is TGTGCCAGCAGCCGGAACAGAAGTCCCGGGGAGCTGTTTTTT. Encoded protein: CASSRNRSPGELFF.

The chain joins TRBV2 to TRBJ2-6; 7 nucleotides align to TRBD2. Unmatched junction bases numbered 8, after V lost 6 bases and J lost 0 bases. Germline lookup yields CDR1 SNHLY and CDR2 FYNNEI. CDR3 size: 17 residues. The CDR3 DNA sequence: TGTGCCAGCAGCCAGCGGGATCTAAACTCTGGGGCCAACGTCCTGACTTTC. This translates into CASSQRDLNSGANVLTF.

The chain couples TRBV5-5 to TRBJ1-2; 7 nucleotides align to TRBD1. The CDR3 has 16 residues. J was trimmed by 6 bases and V by 4 bases; bases with no gene match: 15. Germline values: CDR1 SGHKS, CDR2 YYEKEE (reference sequence). The CDR3 sequence: CASSLSGGQPADGYTF. In nucleotides, the CDR3 is TGTGCCAGCAGCCTGAGCGGGGGACAGCCGGCGGATGGCTACACCTTC.

The chain employs TRBV5-1 and TRBJ1-5, with TRBD1 as a possible D gene (6 bases). The CDR3 is 15 amino acids. V lost 4 bases and J 0 bases, leaving 11 bases between the germline ends. Germline V lookup: CDR1 SGHRS, CDR2 YFSETQ. The DNA for the CDR3 is TGCGCCAGCAGCGCGGACAGTTTTAGCAATCAGCCCCAGCATTTT. Translating it yields CASSADSFSNQPQHF.

The V gene is TRBV6-4, the J gene TRBJ1-1; D is uncertain. The length of the CDR3 is 13 residues. Germline CDR1 MRHNA, CDR2 SNTAGT. The ends were cut back, 10 bases at V and 1 base at J, with 13 bases in the middle. CDR3 nucleotides: TGTGCCACCCGACTCTTCCCGAACACTGAAGCTTTCTTT. It translates to CATRLFPNTEAFF.

This rearrangement joins TRBV21-1 to TRBJ2-5; the D call TRBD1 from the table was never checked on the DNA. TRBV21-1 is flagged as a pseudogene. The CDR3 length is 18 residues. CDR3 DNA sequence: TGTGCCAGCAGCACTAACCGGGACAGGGAAAAGGGTGGAGAGACCCAGTACTTC. Protein: CASSTNRDREKGGETQYF.

The gene calls are TRBV5-6 and TRBJ2-5, with 7 bases that match TRBD2. Germline assignment: CDR1 SGHDT and CDR2 YYEEEE. After removal of 5 bases from V and 4 bases from J, the junction contained 8 bases not matched to a gene. CDR3 length: 14 amino acids. The CDR3 spells CASSLTSRSETQYF. CDR3 in DNA: TGTGCCAGCAGTCTGACTAGCCGGTCAGAGACCCAGTACTTC.

The gene calls are TRBV2 and TRBJ2-3; D possibly corresponds to TRBD1 (5 bases). CDR1 and CDR2 from the germline V gene are SNHLY and FYNNEI. Trimming left V 7 bases short and J 0 bases short, with 17 bases between. The CDR3 sequence is 16 residues long. The CDR3 region is CASTGVAGWSTDTQYF. As DNA, the CDR3 is TGTGCCAGCACCGGAGTGGCAGGGTGGAGCACAGATACGCAGTATTTT.

This clone appeared a few times. As DNA, the CDR3 is TGTGCCAGCAGTTCTAACAGGATCGCTTTCTTT. Residues: CASSSNRIAFF. The chain is built from TRBV28 and TRBJ1-1; perhaps TRBD1 as D (5 bases). The germline gives CDR1 MDHEN, CDR2 SYDVKM. The CDR3 runs 11 residues. V was shortened by 4 bases and J by 11 bases, with 11 bases between the two germline ends.

This sequence joins TRBV30 and TRBJ1-2, with unresolved D. The CDR3 is 13 residues long. The ends were cut back, 6 bases at V and 1 base at J, with 12 bases in the middle. Germline V gene lookup returns CDR1 GTSNPN and CDR2 SVGIG (reference sequence). This CDR3 reads CACPEADNYGYTF. In nucleotides, the CDR3 is TGTGCCTGTCCTGAGGCGGATAACTATGGCTACACCTTC.

This rearrangement joins TRBV5-1 to TRBJ2-2; 11 nucleotides align to TRBD1. V lost 3 bases and J lost 5; bases outside the gene matches: 3. This CDR3 region has 15 residues. CDR1 and CDR2 from the germline V gene are SGHRS and YFSETQ. Here the CDR3 reads CASSWGQGETGELFF. CDR3 DNA: TGCGCCAGCAGCTGGGGACAGGGGGAAACCGGGGAGCTGTTTTTT.

The chain has TRBV25-1 and TRBJ1-6; D may be TRBD1 (5 bases). Germline CDR1 MGHDK, CDR2 SYGVNS. The V end was cut by 2 bases, the J end by 4 bases, with 6 bases between. The CDR3 has 14 residues. The CDR3 is CASSEQGYNSPLHF. The CDR3 bases are TGTGCCAGCAGTGAACAGGGTTATAATTCACCCCTCCACTTT.

The chain employs TRBV4-3 and TRBJ2-7, with D possibly matching TRBD1 (6 bases). V lost 2 bases and J lost 3, with 14 bases in between. The CDR3 sequence is 15 residues long. Germline values: CDR1 LGHNA, CDR2 YSLEER. Here the CDR3 reads CASSQTPGQFYEQYF. The DNA of the CDR3 is TGCGCCAGCAGCCAAACCCCAGGACAGTTCTACGAGCAGTACTTC.

The CDR3 is CASSLQGGYEQYF. The CDR3 DNA is TGCGCCAGCAGCTTACAGGGAGGGTACGAGCAGTACTTC. The gene calls are TRBV5-1 and TRBJ2-7, with D possibly being TRBD2 (7 bases). From germline, CDR1 is SGHRS and CDR2 YFSETQ. Trimming removed 2 bases at V and 4 bases at J, with 10 bases between. The CDR3 loop spans 13 amino acids.